The source of this T cell receptor beta chain is a study of blood T cells in healthy people across ages (dated by TCRdb to the mid-2010s). Broadly, across the study: In model experiments, template switching captured about one uniquely barcoded TCR beta cDNA molecule for every two T cells. The study measured age-related changes in TCR beta repertoire diversity using deep sequencing normalized with unique cDNA molecular identifiers. Donors were grouped into four age groups: young (average 16 years), middle-aged (around 39), aged (around 60) and long-lived (roughly 80). Using the same blood draw, the study looked at two additional independent replicas of 1 million unique cDNA reads for two donors, one aged 18 to 30 and the other aged 80 or older. Donors of different ages were randomly distributed across sequencing lanes to avoid experimental bias. What the research found in general, with its limitations: Because the CMV infection status of the donors was unknown, age-related changes in expanded clonotypes may potentially have been confounded. Conclusive comparison of naive and antigen-experienced compartments was prevented by the profiling of bulk unsorted PBMCs. The percentage of naive T cells measured by flow cytometry correlated strongly with observed TCR beta diversity. As age increased, observed TCR beta diversity per million T cells dropped in a roughly linear way, and a significant reduction was already evident by age 40. Estimates of total diversity based on one million sequenced T cells were regarded as lower bounds and as underestimates. The long-lived group showed more naive CD4+ T cells, fewer expanded clones and increased TCR diversity than the aged group, suggesting age selection.

The library was built by means of 5' RACE. TCRdb records Illumina HiSeq 2500 as the sequencer. A second PCR of about 6 to 11 cycles was performed with a sample-barcoded 5' primer and a J-beta primer mix. Each TCR beta cDNA molecule received a unique molecular identifier from a template-switch 5' adaptor carrying 12 random nucleotides. At least 2.5 million CDR3-containing paired-end reads were obtained from each sample. All of the RNA was converted into first-strand cDNA using the Mint cDNA synthesis kit, with a TRBC-specific oligonucleotide serving as the primer. Following uracil-DNA glycosylase treatment, a first 18-cycle PCR with universal primers M1SS and BC2_uni_R was performed on all cDNA. In the paper's pipeline: For normalization, 1 million high-quality reads were randomly selected from each sample, with every read carrying a distinct molecular identifier. Instead of being binned into consensus sequences, reads with shared molecular identifiers were discarded. MiTCR, with a Q25 quality threshold and the strictest error-elimination algorithm, was used for CDR3 identification, clonotype clustering and error correction. A nonparametric unseen species model with Euler transformation was used to estimate a lower bound on total TCR beta diversity. The public reads were reprocessed in TCRdb via fastp at Q25 and MiXCR, keeping in-frame beta chains. Duplicate CDR3 protein sequences are folded into a single record with the most common DNA and genes. These V and J calls derive from TCRdb rather than the authors' analysis. The sample table lists under 800,000 distinct CDR3 sequences, around 40% of them with a count of one. The ten largest clonotypes hold 20% to 25% of the sample.

The germline V gene sets CDR1 to SGHVS and CDR2 to FNYEAQ. Unmatched junction bases come to 12, with V trimmed by 5 bases and J by 6 bases. The CDR3, cysteine through phenylalanine, is 16 amino acids long. Only the CDR3 portion is preserved as DNA: 48 bases, with reading frame beginning at the first base. The approximately 39 donors, aged roughly 6 to 100 years, were systemically healthy Caucasian individuals from Russia. Each donor gave around 9.5 milliliters of peripheral blood, collected into EDTA-treated Vacutainer tubes. Ficoll-Paque density-gradient centrifugation was used to isolate PBMCs, with at least 7 million obtained per sample. Total RNA was extracted from PBMCs with Trizol reagent, with at least 6 micrograms obtained per sample. For every donor, flow cytometry on a PBMC aliquot measured the percentage of naive CD45RAhigh/CD27high T cells. On this clonotype: It lacks a known antigen. Per-base quality was not reported, and no clone a single base away is much larger than it.

The sample was blood. The rearrangement combines TRBV7-6 with TRBJ2-7, and TRBD1 aligns with 11 junction nucleotides. This clonotype was obtained from a woman in her fifties or sixties in good health. The nucleotide sequence is TGTGCCAGCAGCGCTAGCCGTGGGACAGGGGGTTCCGAGCAGTACTTC. It translates to CASSASRGTGGSEQYF.